The T cell receptor beta chain described here comes from a study of blood T cells in healthy people across ages. This clonotype has more than one count but fewer than ten. PCR was performed a second time for about 7 to 11 cycles using a sample-barcoded 5' primer and a J-beta primer mix. In TCRdb, the 5' RACE reads were re-called with MiXCR into one record per CDR3 protein. Among 800,000 to 900,000 distinct CDR3 sequences listed, approximately 65% were seen once. The TCR sequence derives from a young man in good health. The sequencing sample was made of blood.

CDR3 amino acids: CASSYSAGGNEQFF. CDR3 nucleotide sequence: TGTGCCAGCAGTTACTCGGCAGGGGGCAATGAGCAGTTCTTC. The V and J genes are TRBV6-5 and TRBJ2-1, with TRBD1 matching 7 bases. Germline assignment: CDR1 MNHEY and CDR2 SVGAGI. The CDR3 has 14 amino acids. Trimming at V came to 0 bases and at J to 6 bases, leaving 2 bases not matched to a gene.